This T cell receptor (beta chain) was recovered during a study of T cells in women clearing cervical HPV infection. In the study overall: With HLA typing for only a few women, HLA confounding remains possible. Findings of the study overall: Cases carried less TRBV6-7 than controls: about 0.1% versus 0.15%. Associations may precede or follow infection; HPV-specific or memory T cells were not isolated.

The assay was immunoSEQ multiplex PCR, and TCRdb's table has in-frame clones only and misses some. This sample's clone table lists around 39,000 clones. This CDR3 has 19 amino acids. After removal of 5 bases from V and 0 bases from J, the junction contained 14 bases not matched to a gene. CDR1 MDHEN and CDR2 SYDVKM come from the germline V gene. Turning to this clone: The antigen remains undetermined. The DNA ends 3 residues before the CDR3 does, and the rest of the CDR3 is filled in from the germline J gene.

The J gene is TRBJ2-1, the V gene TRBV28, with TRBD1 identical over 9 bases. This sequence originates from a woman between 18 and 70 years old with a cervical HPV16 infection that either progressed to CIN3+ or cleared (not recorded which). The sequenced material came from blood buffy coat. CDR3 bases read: TGTGCCAGCAGTCCCTCCGGGACAGGGACGCGGCGCTCCTACAATGAG. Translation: CASSPSGTGTRRSYNE. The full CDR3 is CASSPSGTGTRRSYNEQFF. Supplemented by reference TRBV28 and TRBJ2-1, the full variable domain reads DVKVTQSSRYLVKRTGEKVFLECVQDMDHENMFWYRQDPGLGLRLIYFSYDVKMKEKGDIPEGYSVSREKKERFSLILESASTNQTSMYLCASSPSGTGTRRSYNEQFFGPGTRLTVL.